This T cell receptor (beta chain) was captured in a study of identical twins. There are a few counts of this clonotype. Its antigen remains unidentified. The CDR3 extends over 16 amino acids. Germline-derived CDR1 and CDR2 are SGHVS and FQNEAQ. V trimming: 0 bases; J trimming: 7 bases; junction bases outside the gene matches: 5. TCRdb used MiXCR to reprocess the 5' RACE reads, holding one entry per CDR3 protein. The sample shows under 1 million distinct CDR3 sequences, approximately 13% of them seen only once. The study, taken as a whole, reports: Beta out-of-frame twin sharing showed a weaker excess. Out-of-frame TCR alpha sharing observed in monozygotic twins exceeded model estimates. Part of the zero-insertion signal could reflect confounding by invariant MAIT and iNKT cells.

The sample also formed part of further work on yellow fever vaccine responses in identical twins.

This sequence was found in a woman aged 18 to 35 in good health. The V gene is TRBV7-8, the J gene TRBJ2-1; 11 bases fit TRBD2. Input material: PBMCs. The CDR3 loop is CASSLAPGLAANEQFF. In DNA, the CDR3 is TGTGCCAGCAGCTTAGCACCGGGACTAGCGGCTAATGAGCAGTTCTTC.